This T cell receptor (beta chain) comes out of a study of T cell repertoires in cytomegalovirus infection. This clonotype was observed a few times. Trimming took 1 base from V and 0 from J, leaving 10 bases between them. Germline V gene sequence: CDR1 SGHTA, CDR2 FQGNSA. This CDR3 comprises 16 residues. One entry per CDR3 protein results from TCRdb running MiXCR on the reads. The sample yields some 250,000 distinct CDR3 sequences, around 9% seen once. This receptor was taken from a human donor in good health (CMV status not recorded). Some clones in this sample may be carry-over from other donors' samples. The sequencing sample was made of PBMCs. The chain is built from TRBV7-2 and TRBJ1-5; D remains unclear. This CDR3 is CASSLGSQNSNQPQHF. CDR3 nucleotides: TGTGCCAGCAGCTTAGGTAGCCAGAATAGCAATCAGCCCCAGCATTTT.